A selection of T cell receptor beta chains follows, all from one sample in a study of CD8 T cells in ankylosing spondylitis. In TCRdb, the 5' RACE reads were re-called with MiXCR into one record per CDR3 protein. The sample holds 400,000 or so distinct CDR3 sequences; 26% are singletons and the top ten take 0.89%. The sequenced material came from blood, either unsorted or a sorted T cell fraction (not recorded which). These receptors originate from a male donor with ankylosing spondylitis. Each CDR3 is given with its conserved first and last residue. Each record gives: D gene, V gene, clone size, J gene, CDR3 protein, CDR3 DNA. The D gene is left open where the match is weak. The size entry is marked missing in some rows and otherwise reads once, few, many or a size class.

>NA|TRBV7-2|NA|TRBJ2-2
CASRKVGAGELFF
TGTGCCAGCAGGAAGGTGGGGGCCGGGGAGCTGTTTTTT
>NA|TRBV20-1|NA|TRBJ1-5
CSAREGGNQPQHF
TGCAGTGCTAGAGAGGGCGGTAATCAGCCCCAGCATTTT
>NA|TRBV7-6|NA|TRBJ1-2
CASSPSTEIFSNGYTF
TGTGCCAGCAGCCCATCGACAGAGATCTTTTCCAATGGCTACACCTTC
>NA|TRBV20-1|NA|TRBJ1-5
CSAREGRNQPQHF
TGCAGTGCTAGAGAGGGCCGAAATCAGCCCCAGCATTTT
>NA|TRBV24-1|few|TRBJ2-6
CATSARKGANVLTF
TGTGCCACCAGTGCGAGGAAAGGGGCCAACGTCCTGACTTTC
>NA|TRBV3-1|NA|TRBJ2-7
CASSQEGVSYEQYF
TGTGCCAGCAGCCAAGAGGGGGTATCCTACGAGCAGTACTTC
>NA|TRBV20-1|few|TRBJ2-5
CSASFREETQYF
TGCAGTGCTAGCTTCAGGGAGGAGACCCAGTACTTC
>NA|TRBV12-3/TRBV12-4|NA|TRBJ1-6
CASSLVSNSPLHF
TGTGCCAGCAGTTTAGTCTCAAATTCACCCCTCCACTTT
>NA|TRBV5-1|many|TRBJ1-1
CASSLSQMNTEAFF
TGCGCCAGCAGCTTATCACAGATGAACACTGAAGCTTTCTTT
>NA|TRBV10-3|many|TRBJ2-2
CAIRQGLTGELFF
TGTGCCATCCGGCAGGGTCTCACCGGGGAGCTGTTTTTT
>TRBD2|TRBV5-6|NA|TRBJ2-5
CASSFLAEGWETQYF
TGTGCCAGCAGCTTCCTAGCGGAGGGGTGGGAGACCCAGTACTTC
>TRBD1|TRBV12-3/TRBV12-4|many|TRBJ2-5
CASSLGQKETQYF
TGTGCCAGCAGCCTGGGACAGAAAGAGACCCAGTACTTC
>NA|TRBV12-3/TRBV12-4|many|TRBJ2-3
CASRGRRAGSTDTQYF
TGTGCCAGCAGGGGACGGAGGGCCGGAAGCACAGATACGCAGTATTTT
>NA|TRBV12-3/TRBV12-4|NA|TRBJ1-1
CASNPGTYTEAFF
TGTGCCAGTAACCCGGGCACCTACACTGAAGCTTTCTTT
>NA|TRBV2|once|TRBJ1-1
CASSVLWTEAFF
TGTGCCAGCAGTGTGTTATGGACTGAAGCTTTCTTT
>TRBD2|TRBV6-2/TRBV6-3|few|TRBJ2-3
CASSTSGIGTDTQYF
TGTGCCAGCAGTACTAGCGGGATTGGCACAGATACGCAGTATTTT
>TRBD1|TRBV12-3/TRBV12-4|many|TRBJ1-4
CASSPGGSNEKLFF
TGTGCCAGCAGCCCAGGGGGGTCTAATGAAAAACTGTTTTTT
>NA|TRBV10-2|NA|TRBJ1-5
CASSERGGVGQPQHF
TGCGCCAGCAGTGAACGAGGGGGGGTGGGTCAGCCCCAGCATTTT
>NA|TRBV11-2|few|TRBJ2-5
CASSLVQPQETQYF
TGTGCCAGCAGCTTAGTTCAGCCTCAAGAGACCCAGTACTTC
>NA|TRBV29-1|few|TRBJ1-5
CSVEDGGQPQHF
TGCAGCGTTGAAGACGGGGGCCAGCCCCAGCATTTT
>NA|TRBV5-1|NA|TRBJ1-5
CASSLSSPGEGQPQHF
TGCGCCAGCAGCTTATCCTCTCCAGGGGAGGGTCAGCCCCAGCATTTT
>NA|TRBV10-2|few|TRBJ2-7
CASRPTSTNSYEQYF
TGCGCCAGCCGACCGACTTCGACGAACTCCTACGAGCAGTACTTC
>NA|TRBV2|NA|TRBJ2-3
CASRYDLTGEYF
TGTGCCAGCAGATACGACTTAACGGGAGAGTATTTT
>NA|TRBV5-1|NA|TRBJ2-5
CASSLGTPWPQYF
TGCGCCAGCAGCCTCGGGACACCCTGGCCCCAGTACTTC
>NA|TRBV12-3/TRBV12-4|NA|TRBJ2-3
CASSPSRGGGTDTQYF
TGTGCCAGCAGTCCCAGCCGGGGCGGGGGCACAGATACGCAGTATTTT
>NA|TRBV5-1|once|TRBJ2-3
CASTRLGGEDTQYF
TGCGCCAGCACGAGGTTAGGGGGGGAAGATACGCAGTATTTT
>NA|TRBV20-1|NA|TRBJ2-7
CSALSHRDFSSYEQYF
TGCAGTGCTCTTTCGCACCGGGACTTTAGCTCCTACGAGCAGTACTTC
>NA|TRBV20-1|NA|TRBJ2-7
CSARDREGYEQYF
TGCAGTGCAAGAGACAGGGAGGGGTACGAGCAGTACTTC
>TRBD1|TRBV10-3|NA|TRBJ1-4
CAISGGQGGNEKLFF
TGTGCCATCAGTGGCGGACAGGGCGGGAATGAAAAACTGTTTTTT
>NA|TRBV20-1|once|TRBJ2-1
CSAPLTGDYNEQFF
TGCAGTGCTCCACTCACCGGGGATTACAATGAGCAGTTCTTC
>NA|TRBV7-7|NA|TRBJ2-7
CASSLGRSYEQYF
TGTGCCAGCAGCTTGGGCCGATCCTACGAGCAGTACTTC
>NA|TRBV12-3/TRBV12-4|NA|TRBJ2-7
CASSLAMDSYEQYF
TGTGCCAGCAGTTTGGCGATGGACTCCTACGAGCAGTACTTC
>NA|TRBV29-1|NA|TRBJ2-3
CSVEDASGTDTQYF
TGCAGCGTTGAAGATGCGTCAGGGACAGATACGCAGTATTTT
>TRBD1|TRBV5-1|few|TRBJ2-5
CASSLNAGGRETQYF
TGCGCCAGCAGCTTGAATGCAGGGGGCCGGGAGACCCAGTACTTC
>TRBD1|TRBV5-1|NA|TRBJ1-4
CASSLWTGPNEKLFF
TGCGCCAGCAGCCTTTGGACAGGGCCCAATGAAAAACTGTTTTTT
>TRBD2|TRBV6-2/TRBV6-3|NA|TRBJ2-5
CASTLAGVYQETQYF
TGTGCCAGCACTCTAGCGGGAGTTTACCAAGAGACCCAGTACTTC
>NA|TRBV2|NA|TRBJ1-1
CASGGQNTEAFF
TGTGCCAGCGGGGGACAGAACACTGAAGCTTTCTTT
>NA|TRBV5-1|NA|TRBJ2-5
CASRARTQDVTQYF
TGCGCCAGCAGAGCAAGGACCCAAGACGTGACCCAGTACTTC
>TRBD1|TRBV20-1|NA|TRBJ2-7
CSARRGEGATKNEQYF
TGCAGTGCTAGAAGGGGTGAGGGGGCTACGAAGAACGAGCAGTACTTC
>NA|TRBV5-6|NA|TRBJ2-3
CASSLGLHTTDTQYF
TGTGCCAGCAGCTTGGGTCTACATACCACAGATACGCAGTATTTT